The 20 T cell receptor beta chains presented below share a single source sample, sequenced in a study of blood T cell repertoires in COVID-19. Profiling relied on immunoSEQ multiplex PCR, and the TCRdb table lists in-frame clones only, not all of them. The repertoire includes about 240,000 clones, roughly 80% of them detected once, and under 15% sits in the top ten. The source material was peripheral blood. These receptor sequences come from a woman in her sixties or seventies with active or convalescent COVID-19.

This clone appeared once. The J gene is TRBJ2-1, the V gene TRBV18; a possible D gene is TRBD1 (5 bases). The CDR3 covers 14 residues. V dropped 3 bases and J dropped 4 bases, with 10 bases sitting between them. Germline V gene sequence: CDR1 KGHSH, CDR2 LQKENI. The CDR3 DNA reads TGTGCCAGCTCACCTTTTAAGGGGTACAATGAGCAGTTCTTC. It is translated as CASSPFKGYNEQFF.

The rearrangement uses TRBV7-9 and TRBJ2-5, with TRBD2 identical over 13 bases. The trim removed 2 bases at V and 1 base at J, leaving 4 bases unmatched. This CDR3 comprises 17 residues. Germline CDR1 and CDR2: SEHNR and FQNEAQ (reference sequence). CDR3 nucleotides: TGTGCCAGCAGCTTAAGGACTAGCGGGGGAGGCCAAGAGACCCAGTACTTC. As protein: CASSLRTSGGGQETQYF.

The chain combines TRBV5-4 with TRBJ1-3; possibly TRBD1 for D (6 bases). Trimming cost V 1 base and J 0 bases, with 11 bases left between them. CDR3 length: 16 residues. In germline, CDR1 is SGHNT, CDR2 YYREEE (reference sequence). The CDR3 DNA follows: TGTGCCAGCAGCTTGTCCGGACAGTACTCTGGAAACACCATATATTTT. Encoded protein: CASSLSGQYSGNTIYF.

The rearrangement links TRBV4-1 to TRBJ2-2; 7 positions agree with TRBD2. Germline lookup yields CDR1 MGHRA and CDR2 YSYEKL. V was pared by 3 bases and J by 5 bases, with 3 bases of the junction left unmatched. CDR3 size: 14 residues. The DNA of the CDR3 is TGCGCCAGCAGCCAGTCGGGGGGTACCGGGGAGCTGTTTTTT. This gives the protein CASSQSGGTGELFF.

The genes are TRBV12-3 or TRBV12-4 and TRBJ2-1, with D maybe TRBD2 (5 bases). Trimming took off 5 bases at V and 8 bases at J, with 13 bases between the two ends. This CDR3 is built from 13 residues. For the CDR3, the DNA is TGTGCCAGCAGTCCCTTAACCGGGGATGAGCAGTTCTTC. Its protein product is CASSPLTGDEQFF.

This clone has just one count. CDR3 region: CASSWEGYTDTQYF. Here the CDR3 DNA reads TGTGCCAGCAGCTGGGAGGGCTACACAGATACGCAGTATTTT. This chain joins TRBV7-3 and TRBJ2-3; 7 bases are shared with TRBD2. This CDR3 contains 14 residues. In germline, CDR1 is SGHTA, CDR2 FQGTGA. The V segment lost 4 bases and the J segment 2 bases; nucleotides outside the gene matches: 3.

This clone was observed once. V usage is TRBV6-2 or TRBV6-3 and J usage is TRBJ2-1, with 10 bases fitting TRBD2. The CDR3 is made up of 17 amino acids. Trimming removed 2 bases from V and 2 bases from J; junction bases left unmatched: 6. CDR1 is MNHEY and CDR2 is SVGEGT in the germline V gene. CDR3 residues: CASSYPSGGPAYNEQFF. CDR3 bases: TGTGCCAGCAGTTACCCTAGCGGGGGACCCGCCTACAATGAGCAGTTCTTC.

The chain carries TRBV6-5 and TRBJ2-1, with unresolved D. The germline V gene has CDR1 MNHEY and CDR2 SVGAGI. V lost 5 bases, J lost 0 bases, and 11 bases lay in between. The CDR3 loop spans 15 amino acids. DNA of the CDR3: TGTGCCAGCAGTAGAACACCCATCTCCTACAATGAGCAGTTCTTC. Translating it yields CASSRTPISYNEQFF.

This clone has ten or more counts. The chain links TRBV5-5 to TRBJ1-2, with 8 bases fitting TRBD1. The CDR3 totals 19 residues. V was clipped by 2 bases and J by 7 bases; unmatched bases: 22. The V gene's germline CDR1 is SGHKS and CDR2 YYEKEE (reference sequence). The CDR3 DNA is TGTGCCAGCAGCTTTTCGACGACAGGGGTGAGAACCCGTTATCTTGGCTACACCTTC. Encoded protein: CASSFSTTGVRTRYLGYTF. Complete variable domain (other parts from reference TRBV5-5 and TRBJ1-2): DAGVTQSPTHLIKTRGQQVTLRCSPISGHKSVSWYQQVLGQGPQFIFQYYEKEERGRGNFPDRFSARQFPNYSSELNVNALLLGDSALYLCASSFSTTGVRTRYLGYTFGSGTRLTVV.

V is TRBV19 and J is TRBJ1-2; TRBD1 matches 7 bases. This CDR3 has 13 amino acids. Germline V gives CDR1 LNHDA, CDR2 SQIVND (reference sequence). With 7 bases clipped from V and 5 bases from J, the junction kept 7 bases outside the gene matches. CDR3: CASTMGQLYGYTF. CDR3 in DNA: TGTGCCAGTACCATGGGACAGTTATATGGCTACACCTTC.

The chain employs TRBV6-1 and TRBJ1-3, with a tentative D call TRBD1 (5 bases). Germline CDR1 MNHNS, CDR2 SASEGT. The CDR3 is 16 amino acids. V lost 2 bases, J lost 0 bases, and 11 bases lay in between. The CDR3 sequence is CASSENRPSSGNTIYF. Here the CDR3 DNA reads TGTGCCAGCAGTGAAAACAGGCCCAGCTCTGGAAACACCATATATTTT.

This chain connects TRBV9 to TRBJ2-3; 8 nucleotides line up with TRBD2. The V and J ends lost 2 bases and 3 bases, in that order; junction bases with no gene match: 2. The CDR3 length is 14 residues. Germline CDR1 is SGDLS and CDR2 is YYNGEE. In DNA form, the CDR3 reads TGTGCCAGCAGCGTCAGACTAGCGACAGATACGCAGTATTTT. It specifies CASSVRLATDTQYF.

The V call is TRBV15, the J call TRBJ2-1, with 9 bases matching TRBD2. The CDR3 has 17 amino acids. V lost 9 bases and J lost 0; bases outside the gene matches: 12. CDR1 LNHNV and CDR2 YYDKDF come from the germline V gene (reference sequence). CDR3 sequence: CATARGGFLSSYNEQFF. CDR3 in DNA: TGTGCCACTGCGCGGGGGGGCTTTTTGAGCTCCTACAATGAGCAGTTCTTC.

The V and J genes are TRBV19 and TRBJ2-5; 9 nucleotides line up with TRBD1. The CDR3 length is 13 residues. CDR1 is LNHDA and CDR2 is SQIVND in the germline V gene (reference sequence). V was pared by 6 bases and J by 4 bases, with 3 bases of the junction left unmatched. CDR3 DNA: TGTGCCAGTAGCGACAGGGGGGGAGAGACCCAGTACTTC. The encoded protein is CASSDRGGETQYF.

The rearrangement uses TRBV7-9 and TRBJ2-7; no clear D. CDR3 length equals 18 residues. Germline values: CDR1 SEHNR, CDR2 FQNEAQ (reference sequence). V gave up 3 bases and J gave up 0 bases, with 21 bases separating them. The CDR3 reads CASSFGVLTAQSSYEQYF. The CDR3 DNA sequence: TGTGCCAGCAGCTTCGGAGTCTTAACCGCACAAAGCTCCTACGAGCAGTACTTC.

The V and J genes are TRBV9 and TRBJ1-2; TRBD1 aligns across 9 bases. Unmatched junction bases numbered 8, after V lost 4 bases and J lost 4 bases. CDR1 and CDR2 from the germline V gene are SGDLS and YYNGEE. The CDR3 runs 15 residues. CDR3 sequence (DNA): TGTGCCAGCAGCAATACAGGGGGCGGAGGCTATGGCTACACCTTC. It translates to CASSNTGGGGYGYTF.

The V and J genes are TRBV5-1 and TRBJ2-1; 8 nucleotides agree with TRBD2. Germline V CDR1 and CDR2: SGHRS, YFSETQ. CDR3 length: 14 residues. The V segment lost 2 bases and the J segment 7 bases; nucleotides outside the gene matches: 5. CDR3 protein: CASSFPGLVNEQFF. In DNA form, the CDR3 reads TGCGCCAGCAGCTTTCCGGGACTAGTGAATGAGCAGTTCTTC. Full variable domain (remainder filled in from reference TRBV5-1 and TRBJ2-1): KAGVTQTPRYLIKTRGQQVTLSCSPISGHRSVSWYQQTPGQGLQFLFEYFSETQRNKGNFPGRFSGRQFSNSRSEMNVSTLELGDSALYLCASSFPGLVNEQFFGPGTRLTVL.

The V gene is TRBV9, the J gene TRBJ1-5, with 11 positions matching TRBD1. CDR3 size: 16 residues. The ends lost 0 bases at V and 5 bases at J; junction bases unmatched: 4. Germline CDR1 SGDLS, CDR2 YYNGEE. The CDR3 DNA reads TGTGCCAGCAGCGTAGGAGGACAGGGGGCGGATCAGCCCCAGCATTTT. Protein product: CASSVGGQGADQPQHF.

The CDR3 nucleotides read TGCGCCAGCAGCCCCCTAGGGGGGGCAGATACGCAGTATTTT. Translated: CASSPLGGADTQYF. J is TRBJ2-3 and V is TRBV5-1; perhaps TRBD2 as D (7 bases). The CDR3 totals 14 residues. Germline V CDR1 and CDR2: SGHRS, YFSETQ. Trimming stripped 4 bases from V and 4 bases from J, with 13 bases between.

The gene calls are TRBV4-1 and TRBJ1-2; D remains ambiguous. Trimming took off 3 bases at V and 5 bases at J, with 19 bases between the two ends. Germline V gene lookup returns CDR1 MGHRA and CDR2 YSYEKL. The CDR3 has 16 residues. The CDR3 here is CASSHLLRRKDYGYTF. CDR3 nucleotides: TGCGCCAGCAGCCATTTACTCCGGAGGAAGGATTATGGCTACACCTTC.